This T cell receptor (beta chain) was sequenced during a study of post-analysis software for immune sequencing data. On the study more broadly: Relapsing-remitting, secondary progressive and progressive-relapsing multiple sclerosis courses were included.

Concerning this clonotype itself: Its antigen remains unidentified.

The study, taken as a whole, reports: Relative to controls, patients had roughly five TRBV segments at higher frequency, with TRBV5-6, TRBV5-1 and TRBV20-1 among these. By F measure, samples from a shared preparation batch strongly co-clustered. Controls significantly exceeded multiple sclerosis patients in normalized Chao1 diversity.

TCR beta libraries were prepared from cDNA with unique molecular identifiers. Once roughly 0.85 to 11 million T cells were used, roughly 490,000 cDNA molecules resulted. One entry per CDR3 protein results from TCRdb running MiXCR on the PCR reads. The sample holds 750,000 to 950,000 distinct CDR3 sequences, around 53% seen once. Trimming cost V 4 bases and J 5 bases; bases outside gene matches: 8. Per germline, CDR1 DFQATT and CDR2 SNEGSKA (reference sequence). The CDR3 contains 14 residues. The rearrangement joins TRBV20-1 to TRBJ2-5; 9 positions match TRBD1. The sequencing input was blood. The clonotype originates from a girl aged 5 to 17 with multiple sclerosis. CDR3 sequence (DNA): TGCAGTGCTACCGGGACAGGGAAGACGGAGACCCAGTACTTC. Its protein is CSATGTGKTETQYF.